This TCR beta chain was sequenced in a study of monozygotic twins with inflammatory bowel disease. Regarding the study as a whole: Ultimately, a single strong signal or clonotype associated with IBD was not supported.

Whole blood that had not undergone T cell sorting provided the isolated total RNA. A remark on this clonotype: Its antigen remains unidentified.

One entry per CDR3 protein, without DNA, is what TCRdb gives after re-calling the 5' RACE reads. This sample's table reports about 210,000 distinct CDR3 sequences. CDR3 length equals 15 residues. Germline V lookup: CDR1 DFQATT, CDR2 SNEGSKA (reference sequence). Sequencing used blood. This TCR came from a human donor with ulcerative colitis or Crohn's disease, or a healthy co-twin of an affected twin (not recorded which). V and J are TRBV20-1 and TRBJ1-5; lacking DNA, the TRBD1 call made by TCRdb goes unchecked. CDR3 residues: CSARDPGTGLQPQHF.